This T cell receptor beta chain is from a study of T cell responses to AZD1222 COVID-19 vaccine. On this clone: Its antigen is not known.

Assay used: immunoSEQ multiplex PCR; TCRdb lists only in-frame clones, some missing. Of roughly 150,000 clones in the sample, around 90% were seen once. Overall study results and limits: Possibly, clonal diversity was underestimated; donors were largely white British and included more females.

Germline CDR1 and CDR2: SGHNT and YYREEE (reference sequence). CDR3 size: 14 residues. The ends were cut back, 2 bases at V and 5 bases at J, with 13 bases in the middle. Specimen: peripheral blood, collected on day 0 of AZD1222 vaccination. The V and J genes are TRBV5-4 and TRBJ1-1, with D uncertain. The source is an adult in good health. CDR3 sequence reads: CASSFQVGLTEAFF. DNA for the CDR3: TGTGCCAGCAGCTTCCAGGTCGGTCTGACTGAAGCTTTCTTT.